Below are 12 T cell receptor beta chains sequenced from a single sample in a study of cytomegalovirus exposure and HLA in healthy donors (dated by TCRdb to 2015 to 2018). To prepare the library, the immunoSEQ multiplex PCR assay was applied. A mixture of 60 forward primers for TCR Vbeta segments and 13 reverse primers for TCR Jbeta segments was used in the multiplex PCR. TCRdb holds this immuneACCESS table with in-frame rearrangements only. Some clones are missing; in checked studies, unresolved V genes explain under half, and the rest has no known cause. The record for this sample contains about 70,000 clones. The ten most abundant clones make up 2.4% of the sample. Sequencing was performed on PBMCs. These receptors came from a female donor in good health and CMV-seropositive.

This chain uses TRBV6-5 with TRBJ1-5; D gene uncertain. The germline CDR1 and CDR2 sequences are MNHEY and SVGAGI. The CDR3 is made up of 12 amino acids. V gave up 6 bases and J gave up 7 bases, with 10 bases separating them. The CDR3 nucleotides read TGTGCCAGCAGCAACCCGGGACAGCCCCAGCATTTT. This codes for CASSNPGQPQHF.

The chain uses TRBV5-1 and TRBJ1-3, with D perhaps matching TRBD1 (5 bases). The V end was cut by 1 base, the J end by 8 bases, with 10 bases between. The CDR3 consists of 13 residues. The germline V gene encodes CDR1 SGHRS and CDR2 YFSETQ. This chain's CDR3 is CASSLTGGDTIYF. In nucleotides, the CDR3 is TGCGCCAGCAGCTTGACCGGGGGGGACACCATATATTTT.

The V call is TRBV30, the J call TRBJ2-5; TRBD1 agrees at 9 bases. The tail of the sequence fits TRBJ2-7 better, so the J call may be wrong. Germline V gives CDR1 GTSNPN, CDR2 SVGIG (reference sequence). This CDR3 spans 15 amino acids. CDR3 DNA sequence: TGTGCCTGGAGCGGCGGGACAGGGAACTTCTACGAGCAGTACTTC. Translated, it gives CAWSGGTGNFYEQYF.

The chain carries TRBV7-9 and TRBJ2-5, with unresolved D. CDR3 size: 15 residues. Trimming removed 0 bases at V and 5 bases at J, with 13 bases between. Per the germline V gene, CDR1 is SEHNR and CDR2 is FQNEAQ (reference sequence). The CDR3 DNA reads as TGTGCCAGCAGCTTAGCGCTAGGCGTTCCGGAGACCCAGTACTTC. Translated: CASSLALGVPETQYF.

V and J are TRBV11-2 and TRBJ1-4; 10 positions agree with TRBD1. The germline V gene encodes CDR1 SGHAT and CDR2 FQNNGV. V shed 4 bases, J shed 8 bases, and the junction held 4 bases outside the gene matches. The CDR3 contains 14 residues. CDR3 sequence (DNA): TGTGCCAGCAGCTCGACAGGGGGCTTCGAAAAACTGTTTTTT. Protein product: CASSSTGGFEKLFF.

This chain uses TRBV11-2 with TRBJ1-2; D is uncertain. The CDR3 loop spans 14 amino acids. V shed 1 base and J shed 1 base, with 7 bases lying between them. CDR1 and CDR2 from the germline V gene are SGHAT and FQNNGV. The CDR3 sequence: CASSLGRGNYGYTF. DNA of the CDR3: TGTGCCAGCAGCTTAGGGCGGGGTAACTATGGCTACACCTTC.

Notes on this clone: Other DNA sequences in this sample translate to the same CDR3. The gene calls are TRBV30 and TRBJ1-4; weak D call: TRBD1 (6 bases). The V gene lost 3 bases and the J gene lost 7 bases, with 12 bases spanning the gap. This CDR3 comprises 13 residues. Germline-derived CDR1 and CDR2 are GTSNPN and SVGIG (reference sequence). In DNA form, the CDR3 reads TGTGCCTGGAGAACATCAGGGGCTGAAAAACTGTTTTTT. As protein: CAWRTSGAEKLFF.

The V gene is TRBV5-1, the J gene TRBJ1-2; D may be TRBD1 (6 bases). V lost 4 bases to trimming and J lost 3 bases, with 13 bases between them. The V gene's germline CDR1 is SGHRS and CDR2 YFSETQ. There are 14 residues in the CDR3. CDR3 residues: CASSLGQSHYGYTF. The CDR3 DNA reads TGCGCCAGCAGCCTGGGACAATCCCACTATGGCTACACCTTC.

The V gene is TRBV9, the J gene TRBJ2-5, with D perhaps matching TRBD1 (6 bases). The CDR3 runs 15 residues. Germline assignment: CDR1 SGDLS and CDR2 YYNGEE. Trimming stripped 2 bases from V and 2 bases from J, with 13 bases between. CDR3 DNA sequence: TGTGCCAGCAGCGTGCTACCGGACAGACAAGAGACCCAGTACTTC. It specifies CASSVLPDRQETQYF.

The genes are TRBV6-5 and TRBJ2-5, with D perhaps matching TRBD1 (6 bases). Germline CDR1 MNHEY, CDR2 SVGAGI. Trimming removed 5 bases from V and 2 bases from J, with 15 bases in between. The CDR3 is made up of 15 amino acids. CDR3: CASSPSTGRQETQYF. The CDR3 region has the DNA TGTGCCAGCAGTCCCTCCACAGGGCGGCAAGAGACCCAGTACTTC.

The chain couples TRBV28 to TRBJ2-5; 7 nucleotides line up with TRBD1. V gave up 5 bases and J gave up 2 bases; unmatched junction bases: 5. Germline assignment: CDR1 MDHEN and CDR2 SYDVKM. CDR3 length: 14 amino acids. CDR3 residues: CASSRETGQETQYF. The CDR3 bases are TGTGCCAGCAGTCGAGAGACAGGGCAAGAGACCCAGTACTTC.

J is TRBJ2-1 and V is TRBV4-1, with 11 bases matching TRBD2. The germline gives CDR1 MGHRA, CDR2 YSYEKL. The CDR3 length is 14 residues. V gave up 6 bases and J gave up 8 bases; unmatched junction bases: 6. The CDR3 is CASRRLAGLHEQFF. CDR3 nucleotide sequence: TGCGCCAGCAGGAGACTAGCGGGGTTACATGAGCAGTTCTTC.